These 25 T cell receptor beta chains were all obtained from the same sample, sequenced in a study of identifying expanded T cells in peripheral blood. Clones were sequenced by immunoSEQ multiplex PCR, and TCRdb holds only the in-frame ones, with some missing. This sample has 95,000 to 100,000 clones, with around 90% found just once. Sequencing input: blood. These receptors came from a person aged 18 to 70 in good health.

The chain employs TRBV5-1 and TRBJ2-7; TRBD1 agrees at 11 bases. The V and J ends lost 1 base and 2 bases, in that order; junction bases with no gene match: 2. Germline values: CDR1 SGHRS, CDR2 YFSETQ. The CDR3 is 15 residues long. The CDR3 spells CASSLSGQGAYEQYF. CDR3 coding DNA: TGCGCCAGCAGCTTGTCGGGACAGGGGGCCTACGAGCAGTACTTC.

The chain couples TRBV6-6 to TRBJ2-7; the D gene is possibly TRBD2 (5 bases). The CDR3 runs 12 residues. In germline, CDR1 is MNHNY, CDR2 SVGAGI (reference sequence). Between the trimmed V and J ends, which lost 2 bases and 5 bases, there was a span of 7 bases. The CDR3, as DNA: TGTGCCAGCAGTTACGAGGGCCACGAGCAGTACTTC. Translated, it gives CASSYEGHEQYF.

This clone occurred once. The V and J genes are TRBV7-6 and TRBJ2-1, with 7 positions matching TRBD1. Germline values: CDR1 SGHVS, CDR2 FNYEAQ. The CDR3 length is 18 residues. J gave up 0 bases and V 2 bases, and 10 bases lay outside the gene matches. Here the CDR3 reads CASSLLARQGSSYNEQFF. The CDR3 DNA follows: TGTGCCAGCAGCTTATTAGCCCGACAGGGAAGCTCCTACAATGAGCAGTTCTTC. Variable domain in full (rest from reference TRBV7-6 and TRBJ2-1): GAGVSQSPRYKVTKRGQDVALRCDPISGHVSLYWYRQALGQGPEFLTYFNYEAQQDKSGLPNDRFSAERPEGSISTLTIQRTEQRDSAMYRCASSLLARQGSSYNEQFFGPGTRLTVL.

The rearrangement uses TRBV19 and TRBJ2-7; D is uncertain. The CDR3 has 16 amino acids. V lost 2 bases, J lost 1 base, and 15 bases lay in between. The germline CDR1 and CDR2 sequences are LNHDA and SQIVND (reference sequence). In DNA, the CDR3 is TGTGCCAGTAGTATAACGGCAGGACCCCAATCCTACGAGCAGTACTTC. Protein product: CASSITAGPQSYEQYF.

The chain is built from TRBV5-1 and TRBJ2-2; tentative D call: TRBD1 (6 bases). V was clipped by 1 base and J by 1 base, with 11 bases between them. CDR3 length equals 16 residues. Per germline, CDR1 SGHRS and CDR2 YFSETQ. The CDR3 nucleotides read TGCGCCAGCAGCTTGTCCGGGACATTGAACACCGGGGAGCTGTTTTTT. Translating it yields CASSLSGTLNTGELFF.

The gene calls are TRBV4-3 and TRBJ2-3, with TRBD2 matching over 8 bases. The V and J ends lost 0 bases and 0 bases, in that order; junction bases with no gene match: 5. CDR1 is LGHNA, CDR2 YSLEER, per germline. The CDR3 consists of 17 residues. The CDR3 coding sequence is TGCGCCAGCAGCCAAGAGATAGCGGGGACCAGCACAGATACGCAGTATTTT. Amino acid sequence: CASSQEIAGTSTDTQYF.

The chain employs TRBV4-1 and TRBJ2-6, with 9 bases matching TRBD1. The CDR3 runs 19 residues. Germline values: CDR1 MGHRA, CDR2 YSYEKL. V trimming: 3 bases; J trimming: 4 bases; junction bases outside the gene matches: 13. The CDR3 loop is CASSHKIPGQGTGANVLTF. Written as DNA, the CDR3 is TGCGCCAGCAGCCATAAAATCCCGGGACAGGGAACCGGGGCCAACGTCCTGACTTTC.

J is TRBJ2-7 and V is TRBV9, with 11 bases identical to TRBD1. The length of the CDR3 is 13 residues. V shed 3 bases, J shed 6 bases, and the junction held 2 bases outside the gene matches. Looked up from germline, CDR1 is SGDLS and CDR2 is YYNGEE. CDR3 bases: TGTGCCAGCAGCGCGGGGACAGGGGGCGAGCAGTACTTC. Translating it yields CASSAGTGGEQYF.

CDR3 DNA: TGTGCCAGCAGCTTCAATAATTCACCCCTCCACTTT. Its translation: CASSFNNSPLHF. The genes are TRBV7-2 and TRBJ1-6; D is uncertain. The V gene lost 3 bases and the J gene lost 5 bases, with 2 bases spanning the gap. The CDR3 covers 12 residues. CDR1 SGHTA and CDR2 FQGNSA come from the germline V gene.

The chain carries TRBV6-1 and TRBJ2-3, with TRBD2 identical over 7 bases. Germline V lookup: CDR1 MNHNS, CDR2 SASEGT. This CDR3 has 15 amino acids. After removal of 8 bases from V and 5 bases from J, the junction contained 13 bases not matched to a gene. Here the CDR3 DNA reads TGTGCCAGCCGGCTTGGGACTATTCGCGGAGATACGCAGTATTTT. It specifies CASRLGTIRGDTQYF.

The genes are TRBV5-1 and TRBJ2-3; 7 bases line up with TRBD1. Germline CDR1 SGHRS, CDR2 YFSETQ. The CDR3 has 13 amino acids. Losses at the gene ends were 6 bases for V and 6 bases for J; bases not matched to a gene: 7. As DNA, the CDR3 is TGCGCCAGCATCGAGGGGGCGGGTGATACGCAGTATTTT. Its protein is CASIEGAGDTQYF.

The chain is built from TRBV6-5 and TRBJ1-5; D gene ambiguous. V lost 2 bases to trimming and J lost 2 bases, with 4 bases between them. The germline CDR1 and CDR2 sequences are MNHEY and SVGAGI. This CDR3 has 13 residues. Here the CDR3 reads CASSYAGNQPQHF. In nucleotides, the CDR3 is TGTGCCAGCAGTTACGCGGGCAATCAGCCCCAGCATTTT.

The chain uses TRBV2 and TRBJ2-1, with 9 bases identical to TRBD1. CDR3 length: 15 residues. V lost 1 base, J lost 7 bases, and 5 bases stayed unmatched. Germline V gene sequence: CDR1 SNHLY, CDR2 FYNNEI. CDR3 bases: TGTGCCAGCAGTGAAGACAGGGGGCGAGAAAATGAGCAGTTCTTC. It specifies CASSEDRGRENEQFF.

The gene calls are TRBV5-4 and TRBJ2-7, with TRBD2 matching 10 bases. Germline assignment: CDR1 SGHNT and CDR2 YYREEE (reference sequence). The trim removed 4 bases at V and 2 bases at J, leaving 12 bases unmatched. This CDR3 region has 17 residues. The CDR3 DNA sequence: TGTGCCAGCAGCCCGGGGGGGCTAGCGGGGGCCACCTACGAGCAGTACTTC. It yields the protein CASSPGGLAGATYEQYF.

V is TRBV9 and J is TRBJ2-7; D remains ambiguous. The CDR3 runs 14 residues. The germline V gene has CDR1 SGDLS and CDR2 YYNGEE. V was trimmed by 3 bases and J by 6 bases, leaving 16 bases between them. CDR3 protein: CASSAAVATAEQYF. The CDR3 region has the DNA TGTGCCAGCAGCGCTGCCGTTGCCACTGCCGAGCAGTACTTC.

V gene TRBV19 combines with J gene TRBJ1-1; D uncertain. Germline V gives CDR1 LNHDA, CDR2 SQIVND (reference sequence). The V end lost 6 bases, the J end lost 1 base, and 12 bases lay between the germline ends. The CDR3 totals 14 residues. The CDR3 DNA sequence: TGTGCCAGTAGCCGGACGATTCAGAACACTGAAGCTTTCTTT. Translating it yields CASSRTIQNTEAFF.

The chain combines TRBV7-2 with TRBJ1-1; TRBD1 is a possible D gene (6 bases). The CDR3 runs 15 residues. Germline loops: CDR1 SGHTA, CDR2 FQGNSA. V lost 7 bases and J 4 bases, leaving 19 bases between the germline ends. The CDR3: CASKAGGPQSTEAFF. The CDR3 region has the DNA TGTGCCAGCAAAGCCGGGGGGCCGCAGAGCACTGAAGCTTTCTTT.

The chain is built from TRBV6-1 and TRBJ1-2; D is unclear. Trimming took 5 bases from V and 0 from J, leaving 13 bases between them. Germline V gives CDR1 MNHNS, CDR2 SASEGT. The CDR3 totals 15 residues. The CDR3 spells CASSTTETTNYGYTF. DNA for the CDR3: TGTGCCAGCAGTACCACAGAAACTACTAACTATGGCTACACCTTC.

The V gene is TRBV2, the J gene TRBJ1-6; no definite D call. The CDR3 is 14 amino acids. Germline-derived CDR1 and CDR2 are SNHLY and FYNNEI. Trimming left V 4 bases short and J 6 bases short, with 10 bases between. The CDR3 sequence is CASSVQNFNSPLHF. Here the CDR3 DNA reads TGTGCCAGCAGTGTACAGAATTTTAATTCACCCCTCCACTTT.

CDR3 DNA sequence: TGTGCCGTACTCGGGGGCGAGGAAGCTTTCTTT. Encoded protein: CAVLGGEEAFF. The chain links TRBV10-3 to TRBJ1-1; maybe TRBD1 (6 bases). The CDR3 covers 11 residues. Per germline, CDR1 ENHRY and CDR2 SYGVKD. Trimming left V 11 bases short and J 8 bases short, with 15 bases between.

For this clone: This sample includes further DNA sequences coding for the same CDR3. The rearrangement joins TRBV27 to TRBJ2-7; 7 bases fit TRBD1. The germline gives CDR1 MNHEY, CDR2 SMNVEV (reference sequence). CDR3 length equals 14 residues. V lost 5 bases, J lost 4 bases, and 8 bases stayed unmatched. In DNA, the CDR3 is TGTGCCAGCAGTCAGACAGGGCGGGCGTACGAGCAGTACTTC. Protein product: CASSQTGRAYEQYF.

The chain has TRBV14 and TRBJ2-7, with TRBD1 as a possible D gene (6 bases). CDR3 length: 15 amino acids. Between the trimmed V and J ends, which lost 0 bases and 5 bases, there was a span of 14 bases. Germline V gene data show CDR1 as SGHDN and CDR2 as FVKESK. The CDR3 DNA reads as TGTGCCAGCAGCCAAGATCAGGACAGAGGGCACGAGCAGTACTTC. Protein: CASSQDQDRGHEQYF. Full variable domain (rest looked up from reference TRBV14 and TRBJ2-7): EAGVTQFPSHSVIEKGQTVTLRCDPISGHDNLYWYRRVMGKEIKFLLHFVKESKQDESGMPNNRFLAERTGGTYSTLKVQPAELEDSGVYFCASSQDQDRGHEQYFGPGTRLTVT.

The J gene is TRBJ2-5, the V gene TRBV30; 8 bases line up with TRBD2. The CDR3 runs to 13 residues. Germline V gene lookup returns CDR1 GTSNPN and CDR2 SVGIG (reference sequence). The V gene end was trimmed by 7 bases and the J gene end by 6 bases; junction bases not matched to a gene: 10. CDR3 loop: CASQLGGGQTQYF. Written as DNA, the CDR3 is TGTGCCTCCCAACTCGGGGGGGGACAGACCCAGTACTTC.

This clone appeared once. This chain joins TRBV5-6 and TRBJ1-4; D remains ambiguous. Deletions cut 4 bases from V and 8 bases from J, with 12 bases between. Germline assignment: CDR1 SGHDT and CDR2 YYEEEE. The CDR3 totals 13 residues. The CDR3 sequence: CASSLGSGEKLFF. The CDR3 bases are TGTGCCAGCAGCCTAGGGTCGGGGGAAAAACTGTTTTTT.

V gene TRBV6-6 combines with J gene TRBJ1-1; 7 bases match TRBD1. J was trimmed by 3 bases and V by 4 bases; bases with no gene match: 8. This CDR3 comprises 15 residues. CDR1 MNHNY and CDR2 SVGAGI come from the germline V gene (reference sequence). CDR3 nucleotide sequence: TGTGCCAGCAGTTGGCCAGGGGGAGGCTACACTGAAGCTTTCTTT. Translated: CASSWPGGGYTEAFF.